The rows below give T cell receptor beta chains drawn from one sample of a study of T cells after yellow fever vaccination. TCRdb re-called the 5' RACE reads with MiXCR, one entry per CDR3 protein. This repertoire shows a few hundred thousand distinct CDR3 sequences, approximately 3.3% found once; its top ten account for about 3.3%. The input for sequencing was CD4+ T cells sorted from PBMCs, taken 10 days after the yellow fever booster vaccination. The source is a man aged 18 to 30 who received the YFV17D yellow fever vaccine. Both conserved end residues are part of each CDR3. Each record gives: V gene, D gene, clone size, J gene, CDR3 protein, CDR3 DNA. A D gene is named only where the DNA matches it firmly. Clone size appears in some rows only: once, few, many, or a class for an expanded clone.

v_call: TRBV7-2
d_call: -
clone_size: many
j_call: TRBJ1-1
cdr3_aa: CASSLISRNTEAFF
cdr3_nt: TGTGCCAGCAGCTTAATAAGTAGGAACACTGAAGCTTTCTTT

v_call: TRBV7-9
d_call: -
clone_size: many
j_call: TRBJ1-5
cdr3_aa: CASSTSSNQPQHF
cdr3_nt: TGTGCCAGCAGTACATCTAGCAATCAGCCCCAGCATTTT

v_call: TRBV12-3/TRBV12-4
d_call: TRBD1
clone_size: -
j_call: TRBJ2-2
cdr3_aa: CASRGRGQRSAGEMFF
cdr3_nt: TGTGCCAGCAGGGGAAGGGGACAGCGATCGGCCGGGGAGATGTTTTTT

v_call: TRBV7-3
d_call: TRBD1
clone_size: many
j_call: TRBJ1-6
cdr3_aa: CASSEGQRNSPLHF
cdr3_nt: TGTGCCAGCAGCGAGGGACAGAGAAATTCACCCCTCCACTTT

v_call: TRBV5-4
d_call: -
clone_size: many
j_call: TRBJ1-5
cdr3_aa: CASSLAGNQPQHF
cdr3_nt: TGTGCCAGCAGTTTAGCTGGCAATCAGCCCCAGCATTTT

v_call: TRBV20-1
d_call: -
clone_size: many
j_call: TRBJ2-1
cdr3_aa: CSARYYVRGAVYNEQFF
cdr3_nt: TGCAGTGCTAGATATTACGTTCGGGGGGCGGTCTACAATGAGCAGTTCTTC

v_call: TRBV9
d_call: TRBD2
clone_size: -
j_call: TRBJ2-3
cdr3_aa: CASSGERGATTTQYF
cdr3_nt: TGTGCCAGCAGCGGAGAGCGGGGGGCTACCACTACGCAGTATTTT

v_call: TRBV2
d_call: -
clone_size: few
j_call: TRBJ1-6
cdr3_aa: CASSENGSYSPLHF
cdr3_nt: TGTGCCAGCAGTGAAAACGGCTCCTATTCACCCCTCCACTTT

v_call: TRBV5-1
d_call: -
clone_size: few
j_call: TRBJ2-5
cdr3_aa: CASKNINSQETQYF
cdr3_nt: TGCGCCAGCAAAAACATTAACAGTCAAGAGACCCAGTACTTC

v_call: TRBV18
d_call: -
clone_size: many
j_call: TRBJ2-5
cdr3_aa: CASSRNRDTQETQYF
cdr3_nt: TGTGCCAGCTCACGAAACCGGGACACCCAAGAGACCCAGTACTTC

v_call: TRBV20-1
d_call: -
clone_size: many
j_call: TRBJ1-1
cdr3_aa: CSAPSGWDKRAFF
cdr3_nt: TGCAGTGCTCCCTCGGGGTGGGACAAGAGAGCTTTCTTT

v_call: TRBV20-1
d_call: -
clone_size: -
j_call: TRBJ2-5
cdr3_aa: CSARVAGTSQETQYF
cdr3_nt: TGCAGTGCTAGGGTGGCGGGGACTTCCCAAGAGACCCAGTACTTC

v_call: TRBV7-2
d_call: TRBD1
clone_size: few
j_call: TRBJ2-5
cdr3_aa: CASSPDRGLETQYF
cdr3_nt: TGTGCCAGCAGCCCGGACAGGGGCTTAGAGACCCAGTACTTC

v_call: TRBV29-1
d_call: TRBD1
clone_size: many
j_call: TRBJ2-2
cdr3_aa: CSASPGTGAGELFF
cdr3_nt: TGCAGCGCTAGTCCCGGGACAGGGGCCGGGGAGCTGTTTTTT

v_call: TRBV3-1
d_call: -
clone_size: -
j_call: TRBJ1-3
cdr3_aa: CASSGINSGNTIYF
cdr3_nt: TGTGCCAGCAGCGGAATCAACTCTGGAAACACCATATATTTT

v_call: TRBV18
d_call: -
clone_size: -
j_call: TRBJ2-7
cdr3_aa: CASSPIGQYDEQYF
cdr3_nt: TGTGCCAGCTCACCCATTGGACAGTACGACGAGCAGTACTTC

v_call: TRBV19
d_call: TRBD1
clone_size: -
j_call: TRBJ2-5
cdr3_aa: CASRMGQGWGETQYF
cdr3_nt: TGTGCCAGTAGGATGGGACAGGGATGGGGAGAGACCCAGTACTTC

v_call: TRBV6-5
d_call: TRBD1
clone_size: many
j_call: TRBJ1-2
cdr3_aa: CASSYSGQGHYGYTF
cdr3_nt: TGTGCCAGCAGTTACTCGGGACAGGGGCACTATGGCTACACCTTC

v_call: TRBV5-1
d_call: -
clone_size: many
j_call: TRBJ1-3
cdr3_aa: CASSQAGQSGGNTIYF
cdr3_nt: TGCGCCAGCAGCCAGGCCGGACAGAGCGGAGGAAACACCATATATTTT

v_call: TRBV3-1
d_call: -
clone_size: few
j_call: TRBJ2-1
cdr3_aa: CASSHEGGLPRGQFF
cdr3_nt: TGTGCCAGCAGCCACGAGGGGGGACTGCCTCGGGGGCAGTTCTTC

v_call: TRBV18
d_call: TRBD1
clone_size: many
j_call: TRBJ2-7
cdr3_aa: CASSPVAGGVYEQYF
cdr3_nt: TGTGCCAGCTCACCGGTGGCAGGGGGTGTCTACGAGCAGTACTTC

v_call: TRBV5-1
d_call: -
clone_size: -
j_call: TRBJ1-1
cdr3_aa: CASSARRTSYNTEAFF
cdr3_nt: TGCGCCAGCAGCGCGAGGAGGACCTCCTATAACACTGAAGCTTTCTTT

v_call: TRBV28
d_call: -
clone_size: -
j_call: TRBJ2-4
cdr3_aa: CASKTQENIQYF
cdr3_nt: TGTGCCAGCAAGACACAGGAAAACATTCAGTACTTC

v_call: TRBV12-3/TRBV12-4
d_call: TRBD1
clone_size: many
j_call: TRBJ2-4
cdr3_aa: CASSPTTGVRNIQYF
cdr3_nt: TGTGCCAGCAGCCCGACTACAGGGGTCAGGAACATTCAGTACTTC

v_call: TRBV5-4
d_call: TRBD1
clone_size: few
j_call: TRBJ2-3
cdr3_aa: CASSQDRGIDTQYF
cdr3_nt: TGTGCCAGCAGCCAAGACAGGGGTATCGATACGCAGTATTTT

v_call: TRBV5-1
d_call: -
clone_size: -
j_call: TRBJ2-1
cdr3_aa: CASRGAGEQFF
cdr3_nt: TGCGCCAGCAGAGGGGCCGGTGAGCAGTTCTTC

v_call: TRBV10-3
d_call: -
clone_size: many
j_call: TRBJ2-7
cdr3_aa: CAISEKYEQYF
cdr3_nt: TGTGCCATCAGTGAGAAGTACGAGCAGTACTTC

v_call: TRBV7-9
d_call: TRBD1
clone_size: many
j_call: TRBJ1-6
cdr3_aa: CASSLEGGRSPLHF
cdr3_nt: TGTGCCAGCAGCTTGGAAGGGGGCAGGTCACCCCTCCACTTT

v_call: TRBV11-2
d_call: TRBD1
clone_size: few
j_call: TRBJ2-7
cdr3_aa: CATVDRNHYEQYF
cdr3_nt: TGTGCCACCGTGGACAGGAACCACTACGAGCAGTACTTC

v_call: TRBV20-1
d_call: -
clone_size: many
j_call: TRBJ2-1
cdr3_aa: CSASFGGPSSQRFF
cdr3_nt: TGCAGTGCTAGTTTCGGGGGCCCATCCTCTCAGAGGTTCTTC

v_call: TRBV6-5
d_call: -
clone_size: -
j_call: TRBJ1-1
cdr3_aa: CASSYNYNTEAFF
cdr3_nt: TGTGCCAGCAGTTACAACTATAACACTGAAGCTTTCTTT

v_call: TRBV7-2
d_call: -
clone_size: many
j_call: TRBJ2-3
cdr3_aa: CASSLESWDTQYF
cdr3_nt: TGTGCCAGCAGCTTAGAGTCTTGGGATACGCAGTATTTT

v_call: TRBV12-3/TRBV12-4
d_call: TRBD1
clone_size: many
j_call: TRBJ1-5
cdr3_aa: CASRGQGDSQPQHF
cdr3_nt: TGTGCCAGCAGAGGACAGGGGGATAGTCAGCCCCAGCATTTT

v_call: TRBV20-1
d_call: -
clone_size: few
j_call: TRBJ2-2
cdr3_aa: CSARGRASGNTGELFF
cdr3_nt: TGCAGTGCTAGAGGACGGGCCAGCGGAAACACCGGGGAGCTGTTTTTT

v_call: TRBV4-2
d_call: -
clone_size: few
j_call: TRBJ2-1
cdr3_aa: CASSQDRGGASYNEQFF
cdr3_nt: TGTGCCAGCAGCCAAGATCGTGGGGGGGCCTCCTACAATGAGCAGTTCTTC

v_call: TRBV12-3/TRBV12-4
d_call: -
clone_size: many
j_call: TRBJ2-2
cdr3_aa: CASSTRVPGAGELFF
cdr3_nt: TGTGCCAGCAGTACCAGGGTTCCCGGTGCCGGGGAGCTGTTTTTT

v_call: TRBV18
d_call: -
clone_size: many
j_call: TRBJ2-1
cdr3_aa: CASSPYPPDSSYNEQFF
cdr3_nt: TGTGCCAGCTCACCTTACCCCCCGGACAGCTCCTACAATGAGCAGTTCTTC

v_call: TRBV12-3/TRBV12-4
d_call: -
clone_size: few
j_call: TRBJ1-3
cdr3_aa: CASSLEGRFMNGNTIYF
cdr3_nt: TGTGCCAGCAGTTTGGAGGGGCGCTTTATGAATGGAAACACCATATATTTT

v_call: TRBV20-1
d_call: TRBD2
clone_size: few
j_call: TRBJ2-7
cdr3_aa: CSARDHERGSSYEQYF
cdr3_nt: TGCAGTGCTAGAGATCATGAGCGGGGGAGCTCCTACGAGCAGTACTTC

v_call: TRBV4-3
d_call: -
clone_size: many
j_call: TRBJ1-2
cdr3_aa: CASSQRNYGYTF
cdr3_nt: TGCGCCAGCAGCCAGAGGAACTATGGCTACACCTTC

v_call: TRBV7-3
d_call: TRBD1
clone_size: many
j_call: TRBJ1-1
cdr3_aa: CASSPDRRTEAFF
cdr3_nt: TGTGCCAGCAGCCCGGACAGGCGCACTGAAGCTTTCTTT

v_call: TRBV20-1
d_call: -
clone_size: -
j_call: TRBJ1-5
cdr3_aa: CSARASSYSNQPQHF
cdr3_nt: TGCAGTGCTAGAGCCTCCTCTTATAGCAATCAGCCCCAGCATTTT

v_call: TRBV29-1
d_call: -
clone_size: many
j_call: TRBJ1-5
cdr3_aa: CSVGFGTMNQPQHF
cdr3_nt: TGCAGCGTTGGGTTTGGGACAATGAATCAGCCCCAGCATTTT

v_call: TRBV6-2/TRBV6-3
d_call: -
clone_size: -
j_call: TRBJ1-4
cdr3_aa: CASSYAGFRGKLFF
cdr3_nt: TGTGCCAGCAGTTACGCCGGGTTTCGGGGAAAACTGTTTTTT

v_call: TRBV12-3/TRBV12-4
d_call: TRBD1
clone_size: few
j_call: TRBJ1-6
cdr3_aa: CASSSGTGAKSPLHF
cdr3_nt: TGTGCCAGCAGCTCCGGGACAGGGGCGAAGTCACCCCTCCACTTT

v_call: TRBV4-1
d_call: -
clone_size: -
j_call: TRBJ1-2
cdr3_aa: CASSQEILLKTYGYTF
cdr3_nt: TGCGCCAGCAGCCAAGAAATTTTACTCAAAACATATGGCTACACCTTC

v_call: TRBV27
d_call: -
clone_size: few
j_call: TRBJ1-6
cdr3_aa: CASSNIYSPLHF
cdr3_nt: TGTGCCAGCAGCAACATATATTCACCCCTCCACTTT

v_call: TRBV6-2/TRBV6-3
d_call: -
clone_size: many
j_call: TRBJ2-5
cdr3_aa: CASSYFDSSVQYF
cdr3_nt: TGTGCCAGCAGTTACTTTGACAGCAGCGTCCAGTACTTC

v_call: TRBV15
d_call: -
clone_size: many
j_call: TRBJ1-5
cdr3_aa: CATSRPPLQGIGQPQHF
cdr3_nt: TGTGCCACCAGCCGACCCCCCCTACAGGGAATAGGTCAGCCCCAGCATTTT

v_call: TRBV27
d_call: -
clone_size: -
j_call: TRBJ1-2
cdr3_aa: CASSKRGWDTHGYTF
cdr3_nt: TGTGCCAGCAGTAAAAGGGGGTGGGACACCCATGGCTACACCTTC

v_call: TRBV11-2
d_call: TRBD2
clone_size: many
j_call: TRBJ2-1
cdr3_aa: CASLPGGGNEQFF
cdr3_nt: TGTGCCAGCCTCCCGGGGGGGGGCAATGAGCAGTTCTTC

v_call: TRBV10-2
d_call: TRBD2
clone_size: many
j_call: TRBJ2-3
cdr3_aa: CASSRASGGPDTQYF
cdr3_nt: TGCGCCAGCAGCCGCGCCAGCGGGGGACCAGATACGCAGTATTTT

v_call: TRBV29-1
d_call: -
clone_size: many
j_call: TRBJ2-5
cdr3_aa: CSASSAGSGTQYF
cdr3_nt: TGCAGCGCCAGCTCCGCGGGGAGTGGGACCCAGTACTTC

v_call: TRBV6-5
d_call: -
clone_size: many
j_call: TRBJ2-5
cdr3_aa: CASSPPETQYF
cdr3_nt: TGTGCCAGCAGCCCACCGGAGACCCAGTACTTC